Listed below are T cell receptor beta chains from one sample, sequenced in a study of human T cells and chemical hapten exposure. TCRdb ran MiXCR on the RACE reads and lists one entry per CDR3 protein. The sample has a few hundred thousand distinct CDR3 sequences; roughly 4.8% are singletons. Sequencing was performed on whole blood, taken in connection with sensitization to the hapten diphenylcyclopropenone (DPC). The receptor source for this set is a woman aged 50 to 60 with alopecia areata. Some clones in this sample may be carry-over from other donors' samples. Both conserved end residues are part of each CDR3. A D gene is named only where the DNA matches it firmly. Clone size is shown for a subset of rows, as once, few, many or a class of expanded clone.

clone size: few; J gene: TRBJ2-7; V gene: TRBV29-1; D gene: NA; CDR3 protein: CSAMDSSGDYEQYF; CDR3 DNA: TGCAGCGCAATGGACAGTTCCGGGGACTACGAGCAGTACTTC
clone size: many; J gene: TRBJ2-7; V gene: TRBV6-2/TRBV6-3; D gene: TRBD2; CDR3 protein: CASSSRTSGNHEQYF; CDR3 DNA: TGTGCCAGCAGTTCTAGGACTAGCGGGAACCACGAGCAGTACTTC
clone size: few; J gene: TRBJ1-1; V gene: TRBV4-1; D gene: TRBD1; CDR3 protein: CASSLPWDRGDTEAFF; CDR3 DNA: TGCGCCAGCAGCCTCCCTTGGGACAGGGGAGACACTGAAGCTTTCTTT
clone size: many; J gene: TRBJ1-1; V gene: TRBV7-9; D gene: NA; CDR3 protein: CASSLAGTGGAEAFF; CDR3 DNA: TGTGCCAGCAGCTTAGCGGGGACCGGAGGGGCGGAAGCTTTCTTT
clone size: NA; J gene: TRBJ1-4; V gene: TRBV7-9; D gene: TRBD1; CDR3 protein: CASSPDRVAPNEKLFF; CDR3 DNA: TGTGCCAGCAGCCCGGACAGGGTGGCCCCTAATGAAAAACTGTTTTTT
clone size: NA; J gene: TRBJ2-1; V gene: TRBV18; D gene: TRBD1; CDR3 protein: CASSQTGAIDEQFF; CDR3 DNA: TGTGCCAGCTCGCAAACAGGGGCCATAGATGAGCAGTTCTTC
clone size: NA; J gene: TRBJ2-5; V gene: TRBV10-3; D gene: TRBD2; CDR3 protein: CAIAPGLAGQETQYF; CDR3 DNA: TGTGCCATCGCACCGGGACTAGCGGGACAAGAGACCCAGTACTTC
clone size: NA; J gene: TRBJ2-3; V gene: TRBV20-1; D gene: NA; CDR3 protein: CSATLITDTQYF; CDR3 DNA: TGCAGTGCCACCCTCATCACAGATACGCAGTATTTT
clone size: many; J gene: TRBJ2-7; V gene: TRBV28; D gene: TRBD1; CDR3 protein: CASSGRDRGPGEQYF; CDR3 DNA: TGTGCCAGCAGCGGCCGAGACAGGGGACCCGGGGAGCAGTACTTC
clone size: few; J gene: TRBJ2-1; V gene: TRBV9; D gene: TRBD2; CDR3 protein: CASSVVPVSGRRNEQFF; CDR3 DNA: TGTGCCAGCAGCGTAGTCCCGGTAAGCGGGAGGAGGAATGAGCAGTTCTTC
clone size: many; J gene: TRBJ2-3; V gene: TRBV20-1; D gene: TRBD2; CDR3 protein: CSARGGGRDADTQYF; CDR3 DNA: TGCAGTGCTAGAGGGGGAGGGAGGGACGCAGATACGCAGTATTTT
clone size: NA; J gene: TRBJ2-2; V gene: TRBV3-1; D gene: TRBD1; CDR3 protein: CASSQRTGNTGELFF; CDR3 DNA: TGTGCCAGCAGCCAACGGACAGGGAACACCGGGGAGCTGTTTTTT
clone size: many; J gene: TRBJ1-5; V gene: TRBV5-5; D gene: NA; CDR3 protein: CASSLRTEGQPQHF; CDR3 DNA: TGTGCCAGCAGCTTACGGACAGAAGGGCAGCCCCAGCATTTT
clone size: many; J gene: TRBJ2-1; V gene: TRBV6-5; D gene: NA; CDR3 protein: CASSPLAAYNEQFF; CDR3 DNA: TGTGCCAGCAGCCCCCTAGCCGCGTACAATGAGCAGTTCTTC
clone size: many; J gene: TRBJ1-4; V gene: TRBV9; D gene: TRBD1; CDR3 protein: CASSVSGTGHEKLFF; CDR3 DNA: TGTGCCAGCAGCGTCTCCGGGACAGGGCATGAAAAACTGTTTTTT
clone size: many; J gene: TRBJ1-2; V gene: TRBV28; D gene: TRBD1; CDR3 protein: CASSRYRGLNYGYTF; CDR3 DNA: TGTGCCAGCAGTAGATACAGGGGCCTAAACTATGGCTACACCTTC
clone size: many; J gene: TRBJ1-5; V gene: TRBV12-3/TRBV12-4; D gene: NA; CDR3 protein: CASSLAYNQPQHF; CDR3 DNA: TGTGCCAGCAGTTTAGCTTACAATCAGCCCCAGCATTTT
clone size: few; J gene: TRBJ2-7; V gene: TRBV28; D gene: NA; CDR3 protein: CASNRPGDIAYEQYF; CDR3 DNA: TGTGCCAGCAACCGCCCGGGGGACATAGCCTACGAGCAGTACTTC
clone size: NA; J gene: TRBJ2-3; V gene: TRBV24-1; D gene: TRBD1; CDR3 protein: CATSDPGTGGADTQYF; CDR3 DNA: TGTGCCACCAGTGATCCAGGGACAGGGGGCGCAGATACGCAGTATTTT
clone size: NA; J gene: TRBJ1-5; V gene: TRBV9; D gene: NA; CDR3 protein: CASSATDSQPQHF; CDR3 DNA: TGTGCCAGCAGCGCCACAGACAGTCAGCCCCAGCATTTT
clone size: few; J gene: TRBJ2-1; V gene: TRBV28; D gene: NA; CDR3 protein: CASTLFSPGSSYNEQFF; CDR3 DNA: TGTGCCAGCACCCTTTTCAGCCCCGGGAGCTCCTACAATGAGCAGTTCTTC
clone size: NA; J gene: TRBJ1-5; V gene: TRBV2; D gene: NA; CDR3 protein: CASSDSGYSNQPQHF; CDR3 DNA: TGTGCCAGCAGTGATAGCGGGTATAGCAATCAGCCCCAGCATTTT
clone size: few; J gene: TRBJ1-1; V gene: TRBV18; D gene: NA; CDR3 protein: CASSPQAMNTEAFF; CDR3 DNA: TGTGCCAGCTCACCCCAGGCCATGAACACTGAAGCTTTCTTT
clone size: NA; J gene: TRBJ1-4; V gene: TRBV5-5; D gene: NA; CDR3 protein: CASSFAGKRANEKLFF; CDR3 DNA: TGTGCCAGCAGCTTTGCCGGGAAGCGGGCTAATGAAAAACTGTTTTTT
clone size: many; J gene: TRBJ2-4; V gene: TRBV5-1; D gene: TRBD1; CDR3 protein: CASSLVEGQANNF; CDR3 DNA: TGCGCCAGCAGCTTGGTTGAGGGACAGGCCAATAACTTC
clone size: many; J gene: TRBJ2-2; V gene: TRBV19; D gene: NA; CDR3 protein: CASSIGRAGTGELFF; CDR3 DNA: TGTGCCAGTAGTATCGGACGGGCTGGGACCGGGGAGCTGTTTTTT
clone size: few; J gene: TRBJ2-1; V gene: TRBV7-2; D gene: NA; CDR3 protein: CASSLEDSTYNEQFF; CDR3 DNA: TGTGCCAGCAGCTTAGAGGACTCGACCTACAATGAGCAGTTCTTC
clone size: many; J gene: TRBJ2-5; V gene: TRBV12-3/TRBV12-4; D gene: NA; CDR3 protein: CASSFAHGSPGGTQYF; CDR3 DNA: TGTGCCAGCAGTTTCGCCCACGGGTCACCCGGCGGGACCCAGTACTTC
clone size: NA; J gene: TRBJ2-2; V gene: TRBV20-1; D gene: TRBD1; CDR3 protein: CSARGQGQNTGELFF; CDR3 DNA: TGCAGTGCTAGAGGACAGGGCCAGAACACCGGGGAGCTGTTTTTT
clone size: few; J gene: TRBJ2-1; V gene: TRBV7-2; D gene: TRBD2; CDR3 protein: CASSSAVQRGGLTVSYNEQFF; CDR3 DNA: TGTGCCAGCAGCTCGGCCGTACAGCGGGGGGGCCTTACTGTATCCTACAATGAGCAGTTCTTC
clone size: many; J gene: TRBJ1-1; V gene: TRBV24-1; D gene: NA; CDR3 protein: CATSDGTSEAFF; CDR3 DNA: TGTGCCACCAGTGACGGGACATCTGAAGCTTTCTTT
clone size: many; J gene: TRBJ1-5; V gene: TRBV20-1; D gene: NA; CDR3 protein: CSAPAAGSGNQPQHF; CDR3 DNA: TGCAGTGCTCCCGCGGCAGGGTCTGGTAATCAGCCCCAGCATTTT
clone size: few; J gene: TRBJ2-5; V gene: TRBV5-1; D gene: NA; CDR3 protein: CASSRWAIEETQYF; CDR3 DNA: TGCGCCAGCAGCCGATGGGCCATAGAAGAGACCCAGTACTTC
clone size: few; J gene: TRBJ2-7; V gene: TRBV9; D gene: TRBD2; CDR3 protein: CASSPPGGDYEQYF; CDR3 DNA: TGTGCCAGCAGCCCGCCGGGGGGGGATTACGAGCAGTACTTC
clone size: many; J gene: TRBJ2-3; V gene: TRBV30; D gene: NA; CDR3 protein: CAWSPRGRIADTQYF; CDR3 DNA: TGTGCCTGGAGTCCCCGGGGGAGGATCGCAGATACGCAGTATTTT
clone size: many; J gene: TRBJ2-1; V gene: TRBV5-1; D gene: NA; CDR3 protein: CASSVGIEQFF; CDR3 DNA: TGCGCCAGCAGCGTCGGGATCGAGCAGTTCTTC
clone size: many; J gene: TRBJ2-2; V gene: TRBV9; D gene: NA; CDR3 protein: CASSPQGGSRSGELFF; CDR3 DNA: TGTGCCAGCAGCCCCCAGGGGGGTAGTAGGTCCGGGGAGCTGTTTTTT
clone size: many; J gene: TRBJ1-1; V gene: TRBV20-1; D gene: TRBD1; CDR3 protein: CSAPGQGAMRNTEAFF; CDR3 DNA: TGCAGTGCCCCAGGACAGGGGGCTATGAGGAACACTGAAGCTTTCTTT
clone size: few; J gene: TRBJ2-7; V gene: TRBV13; D gene: NA; CDR3 protein: CASSLGRTDDSYEQYF; CDR3 DNA: TGTGCCAGCAGCTTAGGCAGGACAGATGACTCCTACGAGCAGTACTTC
clone size: NA; J gene: TRBJ1-5; V gene: TRBV27; D gene: TRBD1; CDR3 protein: CASSPGQGLNQPQHF; CDR3 DNA: TGTGCCAGCAGTCCAGGACAGGGGCTAAATCAGCCCCAGCATTTT
clone size: NA; J gene: TRBJ2-3; V gene: TRBV13; D gene: NA; CDR3 protein: CASSLDRGGGTDTQYF; CDR3 DNA: TGTGCCAGCAGCTTAGACCGGGGAGGAGGCACAGATACGCAGTATTTT
clone size: NA; J gene: TRBJ1-1; V gene: TRBV12-3/TRBV12-4; D gene: NA; CDR3 protein: CASSLAWTEAFF; CDR3 DNA: TGTGCCAGCAGTTTAGCGTGGACTGAAGCTTTCTTT
clone size: few; J gene: TRBJ1-5; V gene: TRBV20-1; D gene: NA; CDR3 protein: CSAREAADSNQPQHF; CDR3 DNA: TGCAGTGCTCGGGAGGCGGCAGATAGCAATCAGCCCCAGCATTTT
clone size: NA; J gene: TRBJ1-1; V gene: TRBV20-1; D gene: NA; CDR3 protein: CSARATGQTEAFF; CDR3 DNA: TGCAGTGCTAGAGCGACAGGACAGACTGAAGCTTTCTTT
clone size: many; J gene: TRBJ2-3; V gene: TRBV20-1; D gene: NA; CDR3 protein: CSATDRRLAPGGADTQYF; CDR3 DNA: TGCAGTGCCACCGACAGGAGGCTAGCCCCGGGAGGTGCAGATACGCAGTATTTT
clone size: NA; J gene: TRBJ1-6; V gene: TRBV12-3/TRBV12-4; D gene: NA; CDR3 protein: CASSRAHQSPLHF; CDR3 DNA: TGTGCCAGCAGCCGGGCCCATCAGTCACCCCTCCACTTT
clone size: few; J gene: TRBJ2-3; V gene: TRBV5-6; D gene: TRBD2; CDR3 protein: CASSLGLAGVLGTDTQYF; CDR3 DNA: TGTGCCAGCAGCCTAGGACTAGCGGGAGTTTTGGGCACAGATACGCAGTATTTT
clone size: few; J gene: TRBJ2-1; V gene: TRBV5-6; D gene: TRBD2; CDR3 protein: CASSFASGRRDEQFF; CDR3 DNA: TGTGCCAGCAGCTTCGCGAGCGGGAGGAGGGATGAGCAGTTCTTC
clone size: NA; J gene: TRBJ2-7; V gene: TRBV11-2; D gene: NA; CDR3 protein: CASSLRRVLSYEQYF; CDR3 DNA: TGTGCCAGCAGCTTACGCCGGGTTCTCTCCTACGAGCAGTACTTC
clone size: many; J gene: TRBJ2-6; V gene: TRBV7-8; D gene: NA; CDR3 protein: CASSLVVVSSGANVLTF; CDR3 DNA: TGTGCCAGCAGCTTAGTGGTGGTTAGCTCTGGGGCCAACGTCCTGACTTTC
clone size: few; J gene: TRBJ1-5; V gene: TRBV20-1; D gene: TRBD1; CDR3 protein: CSADTGQGYQPQHF; CDR3 DNA: TGCAGTGCTGATACGGGACAGGGATATCAGCCCCAGCATTTT
clone size: NA; J gene: TRBJ1-2; V gene: TRBV5-1; D gene: NA; CDR3 protein: CASSFTGLEGHTF; CDR3 DNA: TGCGCCAGCAGCTTTACAGGATTGGAAGGCCACACCTTC
clone size: many; J gene: TRBJ2-7; V gene: TRBV27; D gene: TRBD1; CDR3 protein: CASSLSLGQGAWEQYF; CDR3 DNA: TGTGCCAGCAGTTTATCGCTGGGACAGGGGGCATGGGAGCAGTACTTC
clone size: few; J gene: TRBJ2-5; V gene: TRBV20-1; D gene: NA; CDR3 protein: CSARTSFQETQYF; CDR3 DNA: TGCAGTGCTAGGACTAGTTTCCAAGAGACCCAGTACTTC